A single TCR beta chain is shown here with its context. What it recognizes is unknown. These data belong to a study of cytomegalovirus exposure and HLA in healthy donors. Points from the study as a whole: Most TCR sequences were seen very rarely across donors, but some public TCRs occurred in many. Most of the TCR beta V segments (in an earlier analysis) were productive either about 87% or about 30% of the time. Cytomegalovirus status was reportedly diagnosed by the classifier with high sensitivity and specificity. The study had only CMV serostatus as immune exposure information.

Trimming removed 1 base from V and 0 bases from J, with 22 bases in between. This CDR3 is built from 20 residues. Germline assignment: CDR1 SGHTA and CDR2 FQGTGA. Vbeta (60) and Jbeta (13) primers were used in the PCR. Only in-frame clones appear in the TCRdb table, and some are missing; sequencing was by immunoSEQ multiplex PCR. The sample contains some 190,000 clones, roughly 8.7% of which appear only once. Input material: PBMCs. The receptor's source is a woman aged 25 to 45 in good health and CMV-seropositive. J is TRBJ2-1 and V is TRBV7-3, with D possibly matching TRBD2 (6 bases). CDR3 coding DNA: TGTGCCAGCAGCTTAATTGGCGCGTCCGGGGGACTGGGCTCCTACAATGAGCAGTTCTTC. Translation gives CASSLIGASGGLGSYNEQFF. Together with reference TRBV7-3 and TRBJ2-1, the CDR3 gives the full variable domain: GAGVSQTPSNKVTEKGKYVELRCDPISGHTALYWYRQSLGQGPEFLIYFQGTGAADDSGLPNDRFFAVRPEGSVSTLKIQRTERGDSAVYLCASSLIGASGGLGSYNEQFFGPGTRLTVL.